Listed below are T cell receptor beta chains from one sample, sequenced in a study of human T cells and chemical hapten exposure. Each CDR3 protein is one row after TCRdb ran MiXCR on the RACE reads. In the table there are 40,000 to 50,000 distinct CDR3 sequences, roughly 12% of which are singletons. Sequencing used whole blood, obtained in connection with sensitization to the hapten diphenylcyclopropenone (DPC). These receptors all come from a woman under 40 with alopecia areata. Some clones in this sample may be carry-over from other donors' samples. Both conserved end residues are part of each CDR3. A D gene is named only where the DNA matches it firmly. Expanded clones are given a class, and other clones once, few, many or no size at all.

cdr3_length	v_call	d_call	j_call	clone_size	cdr3_aa	cdr3_nt
15	TRBV4-3	TRBD1	TRBJ2-7	few	CASSQDRGRSYEQYF	TGCGCCAGCAGCCAGGACAGGGGGCGGTCCTACGAGCAGTACTTC
17	TRBV11-2	-	TRBJ1-3	many	CASSSVLGPYSGNTIYF	TGTGCCAGCAGCTCTGTTCTGGGGCCGTATTCAGGAAACACCATATATTTT
14	TRBV7-9	-	TRBJ1-1	-	CASSGAGSGAEAFF	TGTGCCAGCAGTGGTGCAGGTTCGGGAGCTGAAGCTTTCTTT
16	TRBV11-2	TRBD1	TRBJ2-1	-	CASSLALGQNYNEQFF	TGTGCCAGCAGCTTAGCTCTGGGACAGAATTACAATGAGCAGTTCTTC
15	TRBV5-5	-	TRBJ2-7	-	CASSLSGALNYEQYF	TGTGCCAGCAGCTTGTCAGGGGCCCTCAACTACGAGCAGTACTTC
24	TRBV12-5	TRBD1	TRBJ2-2	few	CASGTTSLWGTGVILGRNTGELFF	TGTGCTAGTGGAACCACCTCATTGTGGGGGACAGGGGTCATCTTAGGGCGGAACACCGGGGAGCTGTTTTTT
14	TRBV29-1	-	TRBJ1-1	few	CSVEVWGGRTEAFF	TGCAGCGTTGAAGTCTGGGGGGGTCGCACTGAAGCTTTCTTT
13	TRBV10-3	TRBD2	TRBJ2-7	many	CAISVAGGYEQYF	TGTGCCATCTCGGTAGCGGGAGGGTACGAGCAGTACTTC
13	TRBV5-1	TRBD1	TRBJ1-2	many	CASSSEGAIGYTF	TGCGCCAGCAGCTCCGAGGGGGCAATCGGCTACACCTTC
16	TRBV18	TRBD1	TRBJ2-5	few	CASSSRQGERQETQYF	TGTGCCAGCTCATCGAGACAGGGGGAACGACAAGAGACCCAGTACTTC
15	TRBV6-6	TRBD1	TRBJ2-7	many	CASSQMDRGSYEQYF	TGTGCCAGCAGTCAGATGGACAGGGGCTCCTACGAGCAGTACTTC
13	TRBV20-1	-	TRBJ2-5	-	CSARTLGQETQYF	TGCAGTGCACGAACACTAGGCCAAGAGACCCAGTACTTC
15	TRBV4-3	-	TRBJ1-4	many	CASSPTSATNEKLFF	TGCGCCAGCAGCCCCACCAGTGCAACTAATGAAAAACTGTTTTTT
14	TRBV10-1	-	TRBJ2-4	-	CASSPTGAKNIQYF	TGCGCCAGCAGCCCGACCGGGGCCAAAAACATTCAGTACTTC
14	TRBV5-1	TRBD2	TRBJ2-3	many	CASSSSGGTDTQYF	TGCGCCAGCAGCTCCAGCGGGGGCACAGATACGCAGTATTTT
13	TRBV6-2/TRBV6-3	-	TRBJ1-5	-	CASRNRPEEPQHF	TGTGCCAGCAGGAACAGGCCGGAAGAGCCCCAGCATTTT
12	TRBV4-3	-	TRBJ1-4	-	CASSQELGKLFF	TGCGCCAGCAGCCAAGAGCTGGGGAAACTGTTTTTT
16	TRBV20-1	TRBD1	TRBJ1-1	many	CSARQGAGDLNTEAFF	TGCAGTGCTAGGCAGGGGGCTGGCGATTTGAACACTGAAGCTTTCTTT
14	TRBV28	-	TRBJ1-1	many	CASSLPGFNTEAFF	TGTGCCAGCAGTTTACCGGGTTTCAACACTGAAGCTTTCTTT
13	TRBV11-2	-	TRBJ2-7	many	CASSLEPAGRLYF	TGTGCCAGCAGCTTAGAACCCGCAGGGCGTCTGTACTTC
15	TRBV5-1	-	TRBJ2-5	few	CASSFVSGVLETQYF	TGCGCCAGCAGCTTCGTATCGGGAGTACTCGAGACCCAGTACTTC
14	TRBV5-5	-	TRBJ1-4	many	CASSFRDGNEKLFF	TGTGCCAGCAGCTTCCGGGACGGAAATGAAAAACTGTTTTTT